This T cell receptor beta chain was sequenced for a study of blood T cell repertoires in COVID-19. Study as a whole: Donors in the United States, Italy and Spain gave samples during acute or convalescent COVID-19. T cells, B-cell-depleted T cells, or PBMCs supplied cDNA or gDNA.

After removal of 4 bases from V and 4 bases from J, the junction contained 4 bases not matched to a gene. This CDR3 has 14 residues. Germline V lookup: CDR1 SGHRS, CDR2 YFSETQ. Original analysis: It was from reference gene primer amplification that nucleated cell counts were estimated. The protocol was immunoSEQ multiplex PCR, while the TCRdb copy is restricted to in-frame clones and leaves out a portion. The V and J calls and clone size are taken from that table; D and trimming were inferred from the DNA. The sample lists 55,000 to 75,000 clones, 85% to 90% occurring once. V gene TRBV5-1 combines with J gene TRBJ1-4; 7 bases align to TRBD1. The receptor's source is a man aged 50-59 years with active COVID-19. Sequenced material: peripheral blood. DNA for the CDR3: TGCGCCAGCAGCCACCGGGACAGTAATGAAAAACTGTTTTTT. It encodes CASSHRDSNEKLFF.